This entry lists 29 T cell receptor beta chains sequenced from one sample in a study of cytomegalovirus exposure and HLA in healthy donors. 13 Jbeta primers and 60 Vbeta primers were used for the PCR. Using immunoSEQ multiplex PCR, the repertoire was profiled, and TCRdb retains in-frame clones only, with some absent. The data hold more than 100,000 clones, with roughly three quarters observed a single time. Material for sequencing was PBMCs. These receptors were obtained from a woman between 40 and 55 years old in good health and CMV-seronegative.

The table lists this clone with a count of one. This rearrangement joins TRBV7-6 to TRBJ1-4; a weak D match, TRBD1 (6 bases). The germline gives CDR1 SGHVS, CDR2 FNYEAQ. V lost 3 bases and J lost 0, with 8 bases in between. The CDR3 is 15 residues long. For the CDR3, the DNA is TGTGCCAGCAGCTTTACAGGGACAACTAATGAAAAACTGTTTTTT. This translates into CASSFTGTTNEKLFF.

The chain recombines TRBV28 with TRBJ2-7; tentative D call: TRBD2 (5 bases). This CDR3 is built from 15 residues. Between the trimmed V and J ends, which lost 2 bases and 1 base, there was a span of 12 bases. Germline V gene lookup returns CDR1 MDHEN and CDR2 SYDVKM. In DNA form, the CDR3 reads TGTGCCAGCAGTTTACAAGGGAGTTTGTCCTACGAGCAGTACTTC. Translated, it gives CASSLQGSLSYEQYF.

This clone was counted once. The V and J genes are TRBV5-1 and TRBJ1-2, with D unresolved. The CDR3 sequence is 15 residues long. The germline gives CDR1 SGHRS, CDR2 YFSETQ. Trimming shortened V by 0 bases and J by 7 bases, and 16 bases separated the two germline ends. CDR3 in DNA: TGCGCCAGCAGCTTGGAACCCGGCGGGGTAGGTGGCTACACCTTC. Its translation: CASSLEPGGVGGYTF.

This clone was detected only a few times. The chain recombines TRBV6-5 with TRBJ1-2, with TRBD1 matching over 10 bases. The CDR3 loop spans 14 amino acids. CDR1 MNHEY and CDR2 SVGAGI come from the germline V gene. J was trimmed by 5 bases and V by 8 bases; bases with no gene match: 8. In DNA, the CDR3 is TGTGCCAGCCGGAGGGACAGGGGTGGATATGGCTACACCTTC. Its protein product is CASRRDRGGYGYTF.

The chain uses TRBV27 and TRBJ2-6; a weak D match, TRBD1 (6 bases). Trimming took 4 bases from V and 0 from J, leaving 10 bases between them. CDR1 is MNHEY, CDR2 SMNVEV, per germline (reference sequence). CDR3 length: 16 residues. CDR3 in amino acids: CASSSDRFSGANVLTF. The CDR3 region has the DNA TGTGCCAGCAGTTCTGACAGGTTCTCTGGGGCCAACGTCCTGACTTTC. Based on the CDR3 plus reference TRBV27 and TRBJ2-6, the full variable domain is EAQVTQNPRYLITVTGKKLTVTCSQNMNHEYMSWYRQDPGLGLRQIYYSMNVEVTDKGDVPEGYKVSRKEKRNFPLILESPSPNQTSLYFCASSSDRFSGANVLTFGAGSRLTVL.

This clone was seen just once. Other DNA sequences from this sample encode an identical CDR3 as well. Here the CDR3 DNA reads TGTGCCAGCAGTGCAGGGGTTTATGGCTACACCTTC. Amino acid sequence: CASSAGVYGYTF. J is TRBJ1-2 and V is TRBV28; possibly TRBD1 for D (6 bases). CDR3 size: 12 residues. With 5 bases removed from V and 5 bases from J, the gap between germline ends came to 9 bases. CDR1 and CDR2 (germline): MDHEN, SYDVKM.

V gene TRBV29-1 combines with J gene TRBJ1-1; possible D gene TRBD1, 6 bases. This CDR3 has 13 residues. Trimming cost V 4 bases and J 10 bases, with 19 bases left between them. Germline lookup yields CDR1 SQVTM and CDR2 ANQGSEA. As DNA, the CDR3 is TGCAGCGTTGCCTCGAGCGTGACAGGAGGAGCTTTCTTT. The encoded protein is CSVASSVTGGAFF.

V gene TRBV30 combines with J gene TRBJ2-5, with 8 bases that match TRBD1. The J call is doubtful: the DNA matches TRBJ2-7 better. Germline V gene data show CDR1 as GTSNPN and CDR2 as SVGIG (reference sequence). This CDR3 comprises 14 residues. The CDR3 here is CAWSTGGSSYEQYF. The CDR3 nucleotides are TGTGCCTGGAGTACAGGGGGGAGCTCCTACGAGCAGTACTTC.

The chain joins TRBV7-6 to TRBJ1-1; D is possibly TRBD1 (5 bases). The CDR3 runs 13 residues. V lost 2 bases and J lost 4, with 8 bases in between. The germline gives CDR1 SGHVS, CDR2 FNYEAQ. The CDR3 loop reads CASSLKGLTEAFF. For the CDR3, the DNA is TGTGCCAGCAGCTTAAAGGGACTCACTGAAGCTTTCTTT.

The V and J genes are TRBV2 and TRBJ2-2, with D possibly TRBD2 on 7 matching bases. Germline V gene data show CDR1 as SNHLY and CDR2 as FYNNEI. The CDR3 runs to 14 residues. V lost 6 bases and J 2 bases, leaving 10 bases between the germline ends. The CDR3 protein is CASRRGGNTGELFF. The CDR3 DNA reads TGTGCCAGCAGGAGGGGGGGAAACACCGGGGAGCTGTTTTTT.

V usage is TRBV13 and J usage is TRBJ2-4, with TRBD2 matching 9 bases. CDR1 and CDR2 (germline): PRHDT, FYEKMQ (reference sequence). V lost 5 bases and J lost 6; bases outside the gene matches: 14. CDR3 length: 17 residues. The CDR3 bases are TGTGCCAGCAGCCGAGAGGGGGAGCGGGGGGCCGGAAACATTCAGTACTTC. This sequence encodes CASSREGERGAGNIQYF.

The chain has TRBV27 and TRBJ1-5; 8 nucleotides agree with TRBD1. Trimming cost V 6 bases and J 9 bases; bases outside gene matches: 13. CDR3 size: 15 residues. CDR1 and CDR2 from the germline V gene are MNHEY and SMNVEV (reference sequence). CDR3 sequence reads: CASSPDRALASPQHF. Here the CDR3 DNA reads TGTGCCAGCAGCCCGGACAGGGCATTGGCCTCGCCCCAGCATTTT.

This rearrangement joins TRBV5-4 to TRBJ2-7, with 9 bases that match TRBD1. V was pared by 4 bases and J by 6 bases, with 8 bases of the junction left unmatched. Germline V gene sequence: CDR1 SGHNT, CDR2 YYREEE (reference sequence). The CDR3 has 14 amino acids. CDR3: CASSRRDREFEQYF. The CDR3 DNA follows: TGTGCCAGCAGCCGCCGGGACAGGGAATTCGAGCAGTACTTC. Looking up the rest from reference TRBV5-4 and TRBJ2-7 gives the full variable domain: ETGVTQSPTHLIKTRGQQVTLRCSSQSGHNTVSWYQQALGQGPQFIFQYYREEENGRGNFPPRFSGLQFPNYSSELNVNALELDDSALYLCASSRRDREFEQYFGPGTRLTVT.

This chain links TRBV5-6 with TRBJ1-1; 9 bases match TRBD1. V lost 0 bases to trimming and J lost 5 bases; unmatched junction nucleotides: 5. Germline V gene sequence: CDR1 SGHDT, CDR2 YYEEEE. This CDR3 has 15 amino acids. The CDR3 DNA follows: TGTGCCAGCAGCTTGGACCGGGACAGGGTAACTGAAGCTTTCTTT. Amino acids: CASSLDRDRVTEAFF.

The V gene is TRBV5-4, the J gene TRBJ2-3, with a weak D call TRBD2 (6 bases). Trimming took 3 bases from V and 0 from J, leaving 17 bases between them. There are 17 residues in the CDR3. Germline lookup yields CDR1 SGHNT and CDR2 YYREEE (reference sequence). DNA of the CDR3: TGTGCCAGCAGCTCCCCAGGAGGGGCCCGAAGCACAGATACGCAGTATTTT. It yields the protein CASSSPGGARSTDTQYF.

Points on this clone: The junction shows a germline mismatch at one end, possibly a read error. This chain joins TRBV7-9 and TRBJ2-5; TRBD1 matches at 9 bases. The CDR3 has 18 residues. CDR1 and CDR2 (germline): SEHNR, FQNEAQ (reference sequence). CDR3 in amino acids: CSSSPAYPLTGGEETQYF. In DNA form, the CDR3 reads TGTTCCAGCAGCCCAGCTTATCCGCTCACAGGGGGCGAAGAGACCCAGTACTTC.

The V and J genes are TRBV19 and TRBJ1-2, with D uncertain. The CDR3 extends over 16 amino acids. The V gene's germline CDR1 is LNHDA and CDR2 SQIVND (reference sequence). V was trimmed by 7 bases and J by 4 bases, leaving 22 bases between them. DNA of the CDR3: TGTGCCAGTACTCGGCCGACACCCGGATTGATCTATGGCTACACCTTC. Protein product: CASTRPTPGLIYGYTF.

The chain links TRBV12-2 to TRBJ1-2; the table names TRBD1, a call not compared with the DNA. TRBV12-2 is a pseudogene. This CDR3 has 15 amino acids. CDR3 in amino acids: CASRLEPRGCYGYTF. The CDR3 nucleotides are TGTGCAAGTCGCTTAGAACCCAGGGGGTGCTATGGCTACACCTTC.

The CDR3 nucleotides are TGTGCCAGTACCAAGTCAGGGGGAAGGAGCAATCAGCCCCAGCATTTT. Protein: CASTKSGGRSNQPQHF. The chain combines TRBV19 with TRBJ1-5, with 7 positions matching TRBD1. V shed 7 bases and J 1 base; nucleotides not matched to a gene: 10. The CDR3 contains 16 residues. Germline-derived CDR1 and CDR2 are LNHDA and SQIVND (reference sequence).

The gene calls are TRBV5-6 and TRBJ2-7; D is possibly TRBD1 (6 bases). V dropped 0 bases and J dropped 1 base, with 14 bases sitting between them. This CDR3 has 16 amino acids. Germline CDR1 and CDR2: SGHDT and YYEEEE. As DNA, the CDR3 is TGTGCCAGCAGCTTGGGGGACACATACGGGTCCTACGAGCAGTACTTC. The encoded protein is CASSLGDTYGSYEQYF.

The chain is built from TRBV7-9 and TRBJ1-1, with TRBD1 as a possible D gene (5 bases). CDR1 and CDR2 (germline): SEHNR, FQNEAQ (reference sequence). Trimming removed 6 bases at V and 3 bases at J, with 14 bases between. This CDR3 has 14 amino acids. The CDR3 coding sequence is TGTGCCAGCAGATTTCAAGGGGTTGACACTGAAGCTTTCTTT. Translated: CASRFQGVDTEAFF. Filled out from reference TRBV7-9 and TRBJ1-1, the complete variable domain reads DTGVSQNPRHKITKRGQNVTFRCDPISEHNRLYWYRQTLGQGPEFLTYFQNEAQLEKSRLLSDRFSAERPKGSFSTLEIQRTEQGDSAMYLCASRFQGVDTEAFFGQGTRLTVV.

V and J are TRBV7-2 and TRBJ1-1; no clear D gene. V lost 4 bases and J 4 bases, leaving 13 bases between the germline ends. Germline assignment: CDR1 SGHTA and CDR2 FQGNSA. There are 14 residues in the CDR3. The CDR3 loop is CASSSVGVRTEAFF. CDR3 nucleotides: TGTGCCAGCAGCTCCGTCGGGGTACGCACTGAAGCTTTCTTT.

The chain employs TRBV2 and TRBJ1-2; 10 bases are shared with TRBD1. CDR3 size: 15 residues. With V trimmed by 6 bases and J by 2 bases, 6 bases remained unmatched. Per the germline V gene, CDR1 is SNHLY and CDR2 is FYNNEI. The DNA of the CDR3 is TGTGCCAGCAGCCCGACAGGGGGCACGAACTATGGCTACACCTTC. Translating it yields CASSPTGGTNYGYTF.

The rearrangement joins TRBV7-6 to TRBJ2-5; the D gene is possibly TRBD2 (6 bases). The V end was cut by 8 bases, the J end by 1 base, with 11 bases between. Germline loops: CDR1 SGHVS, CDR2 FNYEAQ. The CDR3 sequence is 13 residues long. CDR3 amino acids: CASSLGGQETQYF. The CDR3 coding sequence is TGTGCCAGCTCGCTGGGGGGCCAAGAGACCCAGTACTTC.

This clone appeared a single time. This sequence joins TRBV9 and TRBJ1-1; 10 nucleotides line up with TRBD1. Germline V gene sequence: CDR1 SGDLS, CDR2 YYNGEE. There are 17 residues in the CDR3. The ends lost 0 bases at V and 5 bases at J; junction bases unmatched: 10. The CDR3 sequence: CASSVVGQGPGGTEAFF. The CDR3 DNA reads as TGTGCCAGCAGCGTAGTGGGACAGGGGCCCGGAGGGACTGAAGCTTTCTTT.

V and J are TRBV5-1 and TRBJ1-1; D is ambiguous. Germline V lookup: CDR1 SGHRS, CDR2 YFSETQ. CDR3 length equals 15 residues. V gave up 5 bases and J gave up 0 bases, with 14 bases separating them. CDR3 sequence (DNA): TGCGCCAGCAGGGGCCAGGCAAACTTGAACACTGAAGCTTTCTTT. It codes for CASRGQANLNTEAFF.

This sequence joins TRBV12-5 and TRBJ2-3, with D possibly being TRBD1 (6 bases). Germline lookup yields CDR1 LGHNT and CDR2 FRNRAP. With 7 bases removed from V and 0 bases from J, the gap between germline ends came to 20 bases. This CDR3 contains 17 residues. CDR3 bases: TGTGCTAGTGCCTACTCCGCGGGCAGGGGTAGCACAGATACGCAGTATTTT. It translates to CASAYSAGRGSTDTQYF. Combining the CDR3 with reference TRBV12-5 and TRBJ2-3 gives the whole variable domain DARVTQTPRHKVTEMGQEVTMRCQPILGHNTVFWYRQTMMQGLELLAYFRNRAPLDDSGMPKDRFSAEMPDATLATLKIQPSEPRDSAVYFCASAYSAGRGSTDTQYFGPGTRLTVL.

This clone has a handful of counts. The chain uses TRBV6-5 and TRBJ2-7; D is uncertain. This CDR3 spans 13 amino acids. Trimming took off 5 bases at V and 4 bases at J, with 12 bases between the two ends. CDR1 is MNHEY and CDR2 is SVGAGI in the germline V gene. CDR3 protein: CASSDSRFYEQYF. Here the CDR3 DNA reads TGTGCCAGCAGTGATAGTAGATTTTACGAGCAGTACTTC.

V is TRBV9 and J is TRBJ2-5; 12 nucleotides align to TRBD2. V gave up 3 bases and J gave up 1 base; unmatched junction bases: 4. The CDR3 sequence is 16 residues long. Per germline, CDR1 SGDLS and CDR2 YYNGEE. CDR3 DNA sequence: TGTGCCAGCAGCGCCACTAGCGGGGGGACCCAAGAGACCCAGTACTTC. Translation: CASSATSGGTQETQYF.